This T cell receptor (beta chain) was sequenced in a study of blood T cell repertoires in COVID-19. Data came from immunoSEQ multiplex PCR; TCRdb stores just in-frame clones and leaves some out. The data hold 90,000 or so clones, with roughly 77% observed a single time. V was trimmed by 5 bases and J by 6 bases, leaving 21 bases between them. CDR1 and CDR2 from the germline V gene are SGHAT and FQNNGV. The CDR3 totals 16 residues. Sequenced input: peripheral blood. The gene calls are TRBV11-2 and TRBJ2-3; D is undetermined. The source of this sequence is a human donor in a cohort sampled during active COVID-19. The CDR3 is CASSQESEPTADTQYF. Here the CDR3 DNA reads TGTGCCAGCAGCCAGGAATCGGAACCAACGGCGGATACGCAGTATTTT.